The 3 T cell receptor beta chains below all came from one sample that was sequenced in a study of cytomegalovirus exposure and HLA in healthy donors. A multiplex PCR was run with 60 Vbeta primers and 13 Jbeta primers. The method was immunoSEQ multiplex PCR; TCRdb's version includes in-frame clones alone and lacks a portion of them. The sample shows 100,000 to 150,000 clones, approximately 80% of them seen only once. Sequenced: PBMCs. The source is a male donor in good health and CMV-seropositive.

This clone was detected only once. This sequence joins TRBV28 and TRBJ1-1; D unclear. Germline V gives CDR1 MDHEN, CDR2 SYDVKM. Trimming took off 2 bases at V and 0 bases at J, with 13 bases between the two ends. The CDR3 contains 16 residues. The CDR3 protein is CASSLSSGIMNTEAFF. Written as DNA, the CDR3 is TGTGCCAGCAGTTTAAGTTCGGGAATTATGAACACTGAAGCTTTCTTT.

The chain carries TRBV19 and TRBJ1-1; 9 bases are shared with TRBD1. CDR3 length: 17 amino acids. The trim removed 2 bases at V and 0 bases at J, leaving 7 bases unmatched. The V gene's germline CDR1 is LNHDA and CDR2 SQIVND (reference sequence). In nucleotides, the CDR3 is TGTGCCAGTAGTATATATTACGGGACAGGGTTGAACACTGAAGCTTTCTTT. Protein: CASSIYYGTGLNTEAFF.

Here the CDR3 reads CASRPPGGGYNEQFF. The CDR3 DNA sequence: TGTGCCAGCAGACCGCCCGGTGGAGGGTACAATGAGCAGTTCTTC. The chain is built from TRBV28 and TRBJ2-1; maybe TRBD2 (6 bases). This CDR3 has 15 amino acids. Germline CDR1 is MDHEN and CDR2 is SYDVKM. V was clipped by 6 bases and J by 4 bases, with 16 bases between them.